The T cell receptor (beta chain) described here comes from a study of CD8+CD57+ T cells in acquired aplastic anemia. In the study overall: When averaged, DNA from sorted CD4+ and CD8+ cells came to approximately 3 ug. Among healthy donors, CD4+ cells averaged about 11 million reads. Notes on the study in general: Patients and controls had in common 25 to 30 CD8+ CDR3 sequences. Levels of CD8+ Simpson's diversity were not significantly distinct in patients versus controls.

A note on this clonotype: As yet, its antigen is unknown.

Germline assignment: CDR1 LNHDA and CDR2 SQIVND (reference sequence). This CDR3 region has 14 residues. V lost 3 bases to trimming and J lost 4 bases, with 11 bases between them. The study profiled TCR beta VDJ and CDR3 using genomic DNA as template. TCRdb re-called the reads through MiXCR, storing one row per CDR3 protein. Of 80,000 or so distinct CDR3 sequences listed, roughly half are singletons. The rearrangement uses TRBV19 and TRBJ2-3; no clear D gene. Sequencing was performed on sorted CD4+, CD8+, or CD8+CD57+ T cells (not recorded which) from PBMCs. The sequence came from a human donor in good health, serving as a control. CDR3 amino acids: CASSIRSFPDTQYF. The CDR3 nucleotides are TGTGCCAGTAGTATCAGAAGTTTCCCAGATACGCAGTATTTT.